This T cell receptor beta chain was identified during a study of PD-1 and CTLA-4 blockade in melanoma. Measured with immunoSEQ multiplex PCR; TCRdb has only the in-frame clones, and not every one. The data contain 31,000 or so clones, about 88% of them seen just once; the ten biggest clones take up less than 7%. Trimming shortened V by 5 bases and J by 1 base, and 9 bases separated the two germline ends. CDR3 length equals 14 residues. Germline V gives CDR1 MDHEN, CDR2 SYDVKM. The TCR comes from a human donor with melanoma. The input for sequencing was CD8+ T cells from peripheral blood, taken from a patient given anti-PD-1 treatment. V is TRBV28 and J is TRBJ1-5; TRBD1 is a possible D gene (5 bases). CDR3 coding DNA: TGTGCCAGCAGTACGGGGGGGAGCAATCAGCCCCAGCATTTT. Translation gives CASSTGGSNQPQHF.